This is a list of T cell receptor beta chains from one sample in a study of blood T cell repertoires in COVID-19. Clones were sequenced by immunoSEQ multiplex PCR, and TCRdb holds only the in-frame ones, with some missing. Counted here are approximately 210,000 clones, about 86% occurring once; the ten biggest clones make up roughly 1.5%. The sequenced sample was peripheral blood. These receptors all come from a man aged 18 to 30 with active or convalescent COVID-19. Each CDR3 is given with its conserved first and last residue. A D gene is named only where the DNA matches it firmly. Only some rows state a clone size, as once, few, many or a class for expanded clones.

J gene,D gene,clone size,V gene,CDR3 protein,CDR3 DNA
TRBJ2-2,NA,NA,TRBV30,CAWSVVGGYGELFF,TGTGCCTGGAGTGTAGTCGGCGGGTACGGGGAGCTGTTTTTT
TRBJ2-7,NA,NA,TRBV7-2,CASSLARVSYEQYF,TGTGCCAGCAGCTTAGCGCGTGTATCCTACGAGCAGTACTTC
TRBJ2-5,NA,NA,TRBV7-2,CASSPLGRPETQYF,TGTGCCAGCAGCCCCCTCGGGAGACCAGAGACCCAGTACTTC
TRBJ2-1,TRBD2,NA,TRBV18,CASSPSSETSGSWYNEQFF,TGTGCCAGCTCACCCAGTTCTGAGACTAGCGGGAGTTGGTACAATGAGCAGTTCTTC
TRBJ2-1,NA,NA,TRBV30,CAWSVGAYNEQFF,TGTGCCTGGAGTGTAGGAGCGTACAATGAGCAGTTCTTC
TRBJ2-7,TRBD1,NA,TRBV5-1,CASSLIDRVSSYEQYF,TGCGCCAGCAGCTTGATAGACAGGGTGAGCTCCTACGAGCAGTACTTC
TRBJ2-1,TRBD2,many,TRBV4-2,CASSQDGTSGYNEQFF,TGTGCCAGCAGCCAAGATGGGACTAGCGGGTACAATGAGCAGTTCTTC
TRBJ1-3,NA,NA,TRBV7-2,CASSRGGNTIYF,TGTGCCAGCAGCAGAGGGGGAAACACCATATATTTT
TRBJ1-6,NA,once,TRBV14,CASSQELASSPLHF,TGTGCCAGCAGCCAAGAGCTAGCCTCTTCACCCCTCCACTTT
TRBJ1-2,TRBD1,NA,TRBV29-1,CSAGQGYGYTF,TGCAGCGCGGGACAGGGTTATGGCTACACCTTC
TRBJ2-3,TRBD2,NA,TRBV30,CAWSSGSGPDTQYF,TGTGCCTGGTCGAGCGGGAGCGGCCCAGATACGCAGTATTTT
TRBJ2-3,TRBD2,few,TRBV9,CASSYSGAKGDTQYF,TGTGCCAGCAGCTACAGCGGGGCAAAGGGAGATACGCAGTATTTT
TRBJ2-3,NA,NA,TRBV4-3,CASSQRGTRGDTDTQYF,TGCGCCAGCAGCCAGAGGGGTACGCGGGGAGACACAGATACGCAGTATTTT
TRBJ2-1,TRBD1,NA,TRBV4-2,CASSQVPGQGALNEQFF,TGTGCCAGCAGCCAAGTTCCGGGACAGGGGGCTCTGAATGAGCAGTTCTTC
TRBJ1-5,TRBD1,few,TRBV19,CASISGQGDQPQHF,TGTGCCAGTATTTCAGGACAGGGCGATCAGCCCCAGCATTTT
TRBJ1-2,NA,NA,TRBV11-2,CASSFGQKNGYTF,TGTGCCAGCAGCTTTGGACAGAAGAATGGCTACACCTTC
TRBJ1-1,NA,NA,TRBV4-1,CPPSRSGGGAEAFF,TGCCCCCCCAGCCGAAGCGGGGGGGGAGCTGAAGCTTTCTTT
TRBJ2-3,TRBD1,NA,TRBV5-5,CASSSPRDRVDTQYF,TGTGCCAGCAGCTCGCCCCGGGACAGGGTGGATACGCAGTATTTT